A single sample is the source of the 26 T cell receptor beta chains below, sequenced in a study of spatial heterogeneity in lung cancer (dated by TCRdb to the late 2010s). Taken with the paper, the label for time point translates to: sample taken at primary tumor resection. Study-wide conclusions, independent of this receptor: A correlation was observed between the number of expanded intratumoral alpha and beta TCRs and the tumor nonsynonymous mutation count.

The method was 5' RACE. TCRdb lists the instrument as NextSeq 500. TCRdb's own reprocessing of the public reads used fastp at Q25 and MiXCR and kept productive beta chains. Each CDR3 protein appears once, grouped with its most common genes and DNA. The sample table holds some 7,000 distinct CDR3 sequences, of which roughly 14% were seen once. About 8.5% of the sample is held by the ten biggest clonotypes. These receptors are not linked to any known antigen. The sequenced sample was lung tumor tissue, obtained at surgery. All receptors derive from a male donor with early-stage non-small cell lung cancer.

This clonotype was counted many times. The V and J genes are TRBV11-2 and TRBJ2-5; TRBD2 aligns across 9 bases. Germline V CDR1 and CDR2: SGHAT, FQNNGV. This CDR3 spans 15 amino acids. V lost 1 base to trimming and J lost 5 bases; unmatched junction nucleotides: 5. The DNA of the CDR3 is TGTGCCAGCAGCTTAGGCGGGAGGGGATGGGAGACCCAGTACTTC. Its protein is CASSLGGRGWETQYF.

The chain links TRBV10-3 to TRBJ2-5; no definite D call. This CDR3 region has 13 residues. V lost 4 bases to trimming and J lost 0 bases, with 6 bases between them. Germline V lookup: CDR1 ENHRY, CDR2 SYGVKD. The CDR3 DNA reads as TGTGCCATCAGTGTGGCGTACCAAGAGACCCAGTACTTC. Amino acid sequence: CAISVAYQETQYF.

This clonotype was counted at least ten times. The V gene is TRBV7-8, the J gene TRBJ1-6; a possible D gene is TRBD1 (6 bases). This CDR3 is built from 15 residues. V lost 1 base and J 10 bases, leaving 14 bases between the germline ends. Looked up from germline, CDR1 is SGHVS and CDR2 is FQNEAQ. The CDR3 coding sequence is TGTGCCAGCAGCTTAGGCAGGGGTGTAGGCTCACCCCTCCACTTT. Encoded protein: CASSLGRGVGSPLHF.

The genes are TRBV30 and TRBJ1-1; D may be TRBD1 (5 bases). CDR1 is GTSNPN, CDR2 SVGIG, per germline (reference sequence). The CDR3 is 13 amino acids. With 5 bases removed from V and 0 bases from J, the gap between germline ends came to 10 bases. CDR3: CAWEGHLNTEAFF. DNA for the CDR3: TGTGCCTGGGAAGGACACTTGAACACTGAAGCTTTCTTT.

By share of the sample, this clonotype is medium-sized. CDR3 loop: CASSLAASGGNTDTQYF. CDR3 sequence (DNA): TGTGCCAGCAGCTTAGCAGCTAGCGGGGGAAACACAGATACGCAGTATTTT. The V gene is TRBV7-6, the J gene TRBJ2-3; TRBD2 matches at 10 bases. This CDR3 is built from 17 residues. The V gene end was trimmed by 0 bases and the J gene end by 2 bases; junction bases not matched to a gene: 5. Germline V gene lookup returns CDR1 SGHVS and CDR2 FNYEAQ.

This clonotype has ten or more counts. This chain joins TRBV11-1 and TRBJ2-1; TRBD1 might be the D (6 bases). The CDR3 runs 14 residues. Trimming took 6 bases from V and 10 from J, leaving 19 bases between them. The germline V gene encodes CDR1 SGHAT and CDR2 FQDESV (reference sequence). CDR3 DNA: TGTGCCAGCAGTGAGCTACAGGCCCAGGGGGAGCAGTTCTTC. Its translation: CASSELQAQGEQFF.

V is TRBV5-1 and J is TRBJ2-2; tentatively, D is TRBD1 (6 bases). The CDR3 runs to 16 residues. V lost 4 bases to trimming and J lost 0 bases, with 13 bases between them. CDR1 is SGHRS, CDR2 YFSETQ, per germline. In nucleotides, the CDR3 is TGCGCCAGCAGCGGATCCGGGACACCGAACACCGGGGAGCTGTTTTTT. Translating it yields CASSGSGTPNTGELFF.

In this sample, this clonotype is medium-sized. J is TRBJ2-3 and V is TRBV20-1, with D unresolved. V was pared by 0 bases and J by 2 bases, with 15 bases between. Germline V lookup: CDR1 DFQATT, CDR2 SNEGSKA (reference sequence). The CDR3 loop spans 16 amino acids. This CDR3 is CSARDLIDSYTDTQYF. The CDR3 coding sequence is TGCAGTGCTAGAGATCTGATAGACTCCTACACAGATACGCAGTATTTT.

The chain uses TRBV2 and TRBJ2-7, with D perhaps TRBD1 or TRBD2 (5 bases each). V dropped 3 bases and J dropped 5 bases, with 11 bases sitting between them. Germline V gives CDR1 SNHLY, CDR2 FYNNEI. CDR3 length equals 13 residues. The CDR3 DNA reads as TGTGCCAGCAGTGACAGGGAGTCCGACGAGCAGTACTTC. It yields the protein CASSDRESDEQYF.

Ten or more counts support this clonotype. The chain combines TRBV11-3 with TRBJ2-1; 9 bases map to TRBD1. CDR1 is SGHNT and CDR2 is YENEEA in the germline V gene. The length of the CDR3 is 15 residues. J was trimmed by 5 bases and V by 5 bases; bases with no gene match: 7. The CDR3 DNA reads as TGTGCCAGCAGCCTCCGGGACAGGGTTGACAATGAGCAGTTCTTC. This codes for CASSLRDRVDNEQFF.

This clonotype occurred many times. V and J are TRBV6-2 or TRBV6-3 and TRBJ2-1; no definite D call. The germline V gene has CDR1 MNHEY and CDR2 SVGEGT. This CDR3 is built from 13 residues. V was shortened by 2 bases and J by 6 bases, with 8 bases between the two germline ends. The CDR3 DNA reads TGTGCCAGCAGTTACCCCCCCGCCAATGAGCAGTTCTTC. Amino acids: CASSYPPANEQFF.

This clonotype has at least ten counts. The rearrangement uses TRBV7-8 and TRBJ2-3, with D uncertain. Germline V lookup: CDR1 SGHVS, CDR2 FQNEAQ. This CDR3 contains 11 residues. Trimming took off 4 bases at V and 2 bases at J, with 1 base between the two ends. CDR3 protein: CASSSTDTQYF. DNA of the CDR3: TGTGCCAGCAGCTCCACAGATACGCAGTATTTT. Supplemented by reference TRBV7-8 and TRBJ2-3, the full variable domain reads GAGVSQSPRYKVAKRGQDVALRCDPISGHVSLFWYQQALGQGPEFLTYFQNEAQLDKSGLPSDRFFAERPEGSVSTLKIQRTQQEDSAVYLCASSSTDTQYFGPGTRLTVL.

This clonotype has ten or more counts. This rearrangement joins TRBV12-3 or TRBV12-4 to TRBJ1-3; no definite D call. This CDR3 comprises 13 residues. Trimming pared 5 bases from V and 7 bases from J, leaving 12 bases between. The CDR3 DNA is TGTGCCAGCAGTCGGACGGTACCCAACACCATATATTTT. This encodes CASSRTVPNTIYF.

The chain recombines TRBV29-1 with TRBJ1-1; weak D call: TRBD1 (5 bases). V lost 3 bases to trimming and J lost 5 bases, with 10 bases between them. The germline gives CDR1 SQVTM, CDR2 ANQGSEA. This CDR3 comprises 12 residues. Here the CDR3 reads CSVDPTATEAFF. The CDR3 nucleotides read TGCAGCGTTGACCCGACAGCAACTGAAGCTTTCTTT.

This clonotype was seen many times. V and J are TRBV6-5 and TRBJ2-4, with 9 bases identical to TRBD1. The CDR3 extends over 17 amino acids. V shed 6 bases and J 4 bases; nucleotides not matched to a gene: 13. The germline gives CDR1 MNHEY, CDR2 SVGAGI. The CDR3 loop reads CASRALSGQGRKNIQYF. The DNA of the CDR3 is TGTGCCAGCAGAGCCCTGTCGGGACAGGGAAGGAAAAACATTCAGTACTTC.

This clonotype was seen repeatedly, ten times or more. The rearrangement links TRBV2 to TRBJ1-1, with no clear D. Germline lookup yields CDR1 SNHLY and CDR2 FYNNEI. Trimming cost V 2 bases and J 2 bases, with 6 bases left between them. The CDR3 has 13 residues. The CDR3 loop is CASSEIENTEAFF. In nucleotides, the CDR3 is TGTGCCAGCAGTGAAATAGAAAACACTGAAGCTTTCTTT.

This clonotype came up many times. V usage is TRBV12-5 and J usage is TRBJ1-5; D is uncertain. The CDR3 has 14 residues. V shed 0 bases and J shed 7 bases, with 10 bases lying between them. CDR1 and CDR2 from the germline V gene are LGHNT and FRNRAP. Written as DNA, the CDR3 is TGTGCTAGTGGTTTGGTAATGGGCGGGCAGCCCCAGCATTTT. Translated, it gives CASGLVMGGQPQHF.

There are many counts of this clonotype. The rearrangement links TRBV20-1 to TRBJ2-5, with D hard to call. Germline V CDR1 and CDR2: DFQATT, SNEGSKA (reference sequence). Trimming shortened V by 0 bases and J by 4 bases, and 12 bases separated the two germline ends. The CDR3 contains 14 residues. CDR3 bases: TGCAGTGCTAGAGATCCATCAGCTCCAGAGACCCAGTACTTC. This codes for CSARDPSAPETQYF.

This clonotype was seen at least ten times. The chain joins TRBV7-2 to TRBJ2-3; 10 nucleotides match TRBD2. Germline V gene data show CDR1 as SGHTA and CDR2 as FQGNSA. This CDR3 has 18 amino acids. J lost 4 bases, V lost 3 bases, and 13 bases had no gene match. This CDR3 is CASSLGVRYSGRSDTQYF. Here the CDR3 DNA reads TGTGCCAGCAGCTTGGGCGTTCGGTATAGCGGGAGGTCAGATACGCAGTATTTT.

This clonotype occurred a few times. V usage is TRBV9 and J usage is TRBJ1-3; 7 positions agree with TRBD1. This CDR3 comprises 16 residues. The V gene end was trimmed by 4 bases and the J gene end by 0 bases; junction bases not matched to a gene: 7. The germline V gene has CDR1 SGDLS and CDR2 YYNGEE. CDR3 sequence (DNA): TGTGCCAGCAGCCCAACGACAGGGAGCTCTGGAAACACCATATATTTT. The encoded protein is CASSPTTGSSGNTIYF.

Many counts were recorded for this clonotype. The CDR3 reads CSARGNLAGASYNEQFF. The CDR3 DNA follows: TGCAGTGCTAGAGGGAATCTAGCGGGGGCCTCCTACAATGAGCAGTTCTTC. This chain links TRBV20-1 with TRBJ2-1; TRBD2 aligns across 10 bases. There are 17 residues in the CDR3. Germline values: CDR1 DFQATT, CDR2 SNEGSKA (reference sequence). The V segment lost 1 base and the J segment 0 bases; nucleotides outside the gene matches: 6.

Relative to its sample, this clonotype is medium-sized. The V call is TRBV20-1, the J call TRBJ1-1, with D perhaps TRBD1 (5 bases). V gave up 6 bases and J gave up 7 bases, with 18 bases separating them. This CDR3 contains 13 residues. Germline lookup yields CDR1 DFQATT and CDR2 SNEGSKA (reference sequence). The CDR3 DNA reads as TGCAGTGCCCGTCGCCAGGGATGGAGTGAAGCTTTCTTT. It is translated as CSARRQGWSEAFF.

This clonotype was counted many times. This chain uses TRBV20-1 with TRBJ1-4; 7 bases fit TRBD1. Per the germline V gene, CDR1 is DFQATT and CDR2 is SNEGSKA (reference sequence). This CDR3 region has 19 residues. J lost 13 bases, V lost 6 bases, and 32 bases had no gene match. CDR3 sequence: CSAPMTPGQLSGEAGALFF. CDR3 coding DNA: TGCAGTGCCCCCATGACACCGGGACAGTTGTCCGGGGAGGCCGGTGCACTGTTTTTT.

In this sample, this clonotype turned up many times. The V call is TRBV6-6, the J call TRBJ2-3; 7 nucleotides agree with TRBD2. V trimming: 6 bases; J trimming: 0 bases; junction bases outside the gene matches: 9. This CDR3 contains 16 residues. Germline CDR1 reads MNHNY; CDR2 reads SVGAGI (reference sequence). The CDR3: CASSPSLAASTDTQYF. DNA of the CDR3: TGTGCCAGCAGCCCATCGCTAGCGGCTAGCACAGATACGCAGTATTTT.

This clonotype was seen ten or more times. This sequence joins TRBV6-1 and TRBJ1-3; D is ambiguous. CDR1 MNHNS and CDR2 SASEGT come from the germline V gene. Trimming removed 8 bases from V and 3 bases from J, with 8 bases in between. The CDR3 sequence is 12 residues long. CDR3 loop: CASGDFGNTIYF. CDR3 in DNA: TGTGCCAGCGGAGACTTTGGAAACACCATATATTTT.

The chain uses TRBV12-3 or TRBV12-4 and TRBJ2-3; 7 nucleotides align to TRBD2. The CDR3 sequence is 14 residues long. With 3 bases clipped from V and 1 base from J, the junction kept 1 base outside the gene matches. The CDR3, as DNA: TGTGCCAGCAGTTTCGCGGGGGGCACAGATACGCAGTATTTT. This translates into CASSFAGGTDTQYF.